Presented here are 21 T cell receptor beta chains from one specimen sequenced in a study of CD8 T cells in ankylosing spondylitis. TCRdb called the 5' RACE reads again in MiXCR, with one record for every CDR3 protein. The profile shows tens of thousands of distinct CDR3 sequences, 8% to 13% of them singletons. Sequencing input: blood, either unsorted or a sorted T cell fraction (not recorded which). Source of these receptors: a male donor with ankylosing spondylitis or in good health (not recorded which).

The chain links TRBV12-3 or TRBV12-4 to TRBJ1-1; no definite D call. CDR3 size: 13 residues. V lost 6 bases and J lost 6, with 14 bases in between. CDR3 sequence reads: CASSLSGVSEAFF. CDR3 nucleotide sequence: TGTGCCAGCAGCCTGTCCGGCGTCTCTGAAGCTTTCTTT.

The table lists this clonotype with many counts. The chain joins TRBV5-1 to TRBJ2-7; D remains unclear. The CDR3 runs 14 residues. Germline CDR1 is SGHRS and CDR2 is YFSETQ. The germline V and J ends were trimmed by 0 bases and 3 bases, with 10 bases remaining between them. The CDR3 coding sequence is TGCGCCAGCAGCTTGGAACGCAGGCTCTACGAGCAGTACTTC. Translating gives CASSLERRLYEQYF.

In its sample, this clonotype was seen many times. The chain carries TRBV28 and TRBJ2-1, with 9 bases fitting TRBD2. Losses at the gene ends were 8 bases for V and 5 bases for J; bases not matched to a gene: 4. Germline-derived CDR1 and CDR2 are MDHEN and SYDVKM. The length of the CDR3 is 13 residues. The CDR3 DNA reads TGTGCCAGCGTAGCGGGGGTTGACAATGAGCAGTTCTTC. This translates into CASVAGVDNEQFF.

This clonotype was seen ten or more times. J is TRBJ2-2 and V is TRBV12-3 or TRBV12-4, with TRBD2 matching 8 bases. The CDR3 consists of 15 residues. V was clipped by 6 bases and J by 0 bases; unmatched bases: 3. CDR3: CASSRSGANTGELFF. The CDR3 nucleotides are TGTGCCAGCAGCCGTAGCGGGGCGAACACCGGGGAGCTGTTTTTT.

This clonotype showed up just a few times. The gene calls are TRBV25-1 and TRBJ2-2; 13 bases match TRBD2. CDR1 MGHDK and CDR2 SYGVNS come from the germline V gene. The V and J ends lost 4 bases and 4 bases, in that order; junction bases with no gene match: 6. This CDR3 comprises 17 residues. CDR3 nucleotide sequence: TGTGCCAGCAGTGGGACTAGCGGGGGTGTGGGCACCGGGGAGCTGTTTTTT. Translation: CASSGTSGGVGTGELFF.

This clonotype was found many times. This chain uses TRBV7-7 with TRBJ1-1, with a tentative D call TRBD1 (6 bases). Germline CDR1 reads SSHAT; CDR2 reads FNYEAQ (reference sequence). The CDR3 is 14 residues long. V lost 6 bases to trimming and J lost 7 bases, with 18 bases between them. CDR3 amino acids: CASSLRAGDGEAFF. CDR3 nucleotides: TGTGCCAGCAGTTTGCGGGCAGGGGACGGTGAAGCTTTCTTT.

V is TRBV2 and J is TRBJ1-1, with 7 nucleotides matching TRBD1. Trimming at V came to 10 bases and at J to 4 bases, leaving 12 bases not matched to a gene. CDR3 length: 14 residues. CDR1 SNHLY and CDR2 FYNNEI come from the germline V gene. Written as DNA, the CDR3 is TGTGCCACCCGACGGGACAGTCTCACCACTGAAGCTTTCTTT. This codes for CATRRDSLTTEAFF.

This clonotype has at least ten counts. The chain employs TRBV27 and TRBJ2-7; D possibly corresponds to TRBD2 (5 bases). Germline V gene sequence: CDR1 MNHEY, CDR2 SMNVEV (reference sequence). Trimming shortened V by 2 bases and J by 3 bases, and 17 bases separated the two germline ends. The CDR3 contains 16 residues. This CDR3 reads CASSLLAHIGVYEQYF. Written as DNA, the CDR3 is TGTGCCAGCAGTTTACTAGCTCATATCGGGGTCTACGAGCAGTACTTC.

In this sample, this clonotype turned up a few times. The chain combines TRBV20-1 with TRBJ2-6; unclear D gene. CDR1 and CDR2 (germline): DFQATT, SNEGSKA (reference sequence). V lost 1 base, J lost 0 bases, and 16 bases lay in between. The CDR3 spans 18 residues. CDR3 DNA: TGCAGTGCTAGAGGCCCTCTGACACTTAGCTCTGGGGCCAACGTCCTGACTTTC. Amino acid sequence: CSARGPLTLSSGANVLTF.

This clonotype was detected many times. The chain carries TRBV2 and TRBJ1-1, with no clear D. CDR3 length equals 15 residues. The V gene's germline CDR1 is SNHLY and CDR2 FYNNEI. The germline V and J ends were trimmed by 2 bases and 3 bases, with 13 bases remaining between them. The CDR3 sequence is CASSERLYRHTEAFF. Written as DNA, the CDR3 is TGTGCCAGCAGTGAAAGGCTCTACAGACACACTGAAGCTTTCTTT. Full variable domain (missing parts from reference TRBV2 and TRBJ1-1): EPEVTQTPSHQVTQMGQEVILRCVPISNHLYFYWYRQILGQKVEFLVSFYNNEISEKSEIFDDQFSVERPDGSNFTLKIRSTKLEDSAMYFCASSERLYRHTEAFFGQGTRLTVV.

This clonotype was seen at least ten times. The J gene is TRBJ1-2, the V gene TRBV4-1; a possible D gene is TRBD1 (6 bases). CDR3 size: 17 residues. V dropped 1 base and J dropped 6 bases, with 21 bases sitting between them. Germline V lookup: CDR1 MGHRA, CDR2 YSYEKL. CDR3 region: CASSQALVQGRTHGYTF. As DNA, the CDR3 is TGCGCCAGCAGCCAAGCCCTAGTACAGGGCAGAACTCATGGCTACACCTTC.

This clonotype was detected only a few times. V and J are TRBV12-3 or TRBV12-4 and TRBJ1-5; D unclear. Deletions cut 0 bases from V and 5 bases from J, with 2 bases between. CDR3 length: 12 residues. CDR3: CASSLADQPQHF. The CDR3 coding sequence is TGTGCCAGCAGTTTAGCGGATCAGCCCCAGCATTTT.

The table lists this clonotype with many counts. The chain is built from TRBV5-1 and TRBJ2-3; the D gene is possibly TRBD2 (5 bases). V dropped 1 base and J dropped 0 bases, with 9 bases sitting between them. Germline V gene data show CDR1 as SGHRS and CDR2 as YFSETQ. The CDR3 is made up of 15 amino acids. In DNA form, the CDR3 reads TGCGCCAGCAGCTTGTCGGGGTTTAGCACAGATACGCAGTATTTT. Translating gives CASSLSGFSTDTQYF.

This sequence joins TRBV7-9 and TRBJ2-7; tentatively, D is TRBD1 (5 bases). Germline V CDR1 and CDR2: SEHNR, FQNEAQ (reference sequence). The V and J ends lost 9 bases and 3 bases respectively, with 9 bases between them. The CDR3 is 11 residues long. The chain's CDR3 is CASGRDYEQYF. The CDR3 DNA follows: TGTGCCAGTGGCAGGGACTACGAGCAGTACTTC.

The chain uses TRBV11-3 and TRBJ2-3; D may be TRBD2 (5 bases). Deletions cut 5 bases from V and 1 base from J, with 19 bases between. CDR1 SGHNT and CDR2 YENEEA come from the germline V gene. CDR3 size: 17 residues. CDR3 in amino acids: CASSPGNRLGGTDTQYF. The CDR3 coding sequence is TGTGCCAGCAGCCCGGGGAACAGACTTGGCGGCACAGATACGCAGTATTTT.

J is TRBJ2-1 and V is TRBV12-3 or TRBV12-4, with 12 positions matching TRBD2. The CDR3 totals 17 residues. Germline trimming cut 6 bases from V and 8 bases from J; bases unmatched to any gene: 14. CDR3 bases: TGTGCCAGCAGGCCTTGGGGTCTAGCGGGGGGGCCGGATGAGCAGTTCTTC. Translated: CASRPWGLAGGPDEQFF.

This clonotype has just a few counts. The chain combines TRBV6-4 with TRBJ1-2; D remains unclear. CDR1 and CDR2 (germline): MRHNA, SNTAGT. The CDR3 length is 14 residues. V lost 0 bases and J 4 bases, leaving 9 bases between the germline ends. CDR3 loop: CASSDSVRAYGYTF. Here the CDR3 DNA reads TGTGCCAGCAGTGACTCGGTCCGAGCCTATGGCTACACCTTC.

This clonotype was counted at least ten times. This CDR3 is CSVEVAGVNTEAFF. As DNA, the CDR3 is TGCAGCGTTGAGGTGGCAGGGGTGAACACTGAAGCTTTCTTT. The V gene is TRBV29-1, the J gene TRBJ1-1, with a tentative D call TRBD1 (6 bases). This CDR3 contains 14 residues. Deletions cut 3 bases from V and 0 bases from J, with 11 bases between. From germline, CDR1 is SQVTM and CDR2 ANQGSEA.

This clonotype appeared many times. The CDR3 loop is CASSLEANTGELFF. The CDR3 DNA reads TGCGCCAGCAGCTTGGAAGCGAACACCGGGGAGCTGTTTTTT. V gene TRBV5-1 combines with J gene TRBJ2-2, with no clear D. This CDR3 is built from 14 residues. V lost 0 bases and J lost 0, with 3 bases in between. Germline assignment: CDR1 SGHRS and CDR2 YFSETQ.

This clonotype has at least ten counts. The chain carries TRBV6-5 and TRBJ1-5; 8 bases align to TRBD1. The CDR3 is made up of 14 amino acids. V lost 2 bases and J lost 5; bases outside the gene matches: 2. The germline V gene encodes CDR1 MNHEY and CDR2 SVGAGI. The CDR3 is CASSYGQGDQPQHF. CDR3 nucleotides: TGTGCCAGCAGTTACGGACAGGGAGATCAGCCCCAGCATTTT.

The table lists this clonotype with many counts. CDR3 protein: CASSLNEGNEQFF. The CDR3 DNA sequence: TGCGCCAGCAGCTTAAACGAGGGGAATGAGCAGTTCTTC. The V gene is TRBV5-1, the J gene TRBJ2-1; TRBD1 or TRBD2 may be the D gene (5 bases each). The germline CDR1 and CDR2 sequences are SGHRS and YFSETQ. The CDR3 loop spans 13 amino acids. Trimming left V 2 bases short and J 7 bases short, with 10 bases between.